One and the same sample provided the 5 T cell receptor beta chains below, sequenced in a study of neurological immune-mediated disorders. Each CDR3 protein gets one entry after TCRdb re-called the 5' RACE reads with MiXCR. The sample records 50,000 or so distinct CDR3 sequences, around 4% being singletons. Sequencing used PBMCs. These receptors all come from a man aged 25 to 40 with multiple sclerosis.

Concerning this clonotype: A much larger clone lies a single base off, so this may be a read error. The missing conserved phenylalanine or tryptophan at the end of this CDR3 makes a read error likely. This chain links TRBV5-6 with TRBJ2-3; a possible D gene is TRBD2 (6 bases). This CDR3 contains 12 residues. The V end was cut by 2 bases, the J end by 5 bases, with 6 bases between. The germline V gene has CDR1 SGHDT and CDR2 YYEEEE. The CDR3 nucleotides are TGTGCCAGCAGCTTAGCGGGAGATACGCAGTATATT. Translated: CASSLAGDTQYI.

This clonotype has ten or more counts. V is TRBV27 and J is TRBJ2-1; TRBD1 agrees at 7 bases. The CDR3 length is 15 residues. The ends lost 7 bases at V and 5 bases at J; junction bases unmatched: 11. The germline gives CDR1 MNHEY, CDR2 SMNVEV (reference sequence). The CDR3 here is CASTPGQSGDNEQFF. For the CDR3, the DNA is TGTGCCAGCACCCCGGGACAGTCAGGGGACAATGAGCAGTTCTTC.

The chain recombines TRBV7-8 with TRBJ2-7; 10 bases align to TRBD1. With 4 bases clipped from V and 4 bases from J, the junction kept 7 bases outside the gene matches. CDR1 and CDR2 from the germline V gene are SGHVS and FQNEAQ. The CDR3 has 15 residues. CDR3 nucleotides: TGTGCCAGCAGCTACCGGGACAGGGGTCAGTACGAGCAGTACTTC. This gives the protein CASSYRDRGQYEQYF. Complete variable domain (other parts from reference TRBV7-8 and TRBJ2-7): GAGVSQSPRYKVAKRGQDVALRCDPISGHVSLFWYQQALGQGPEFLTYFQNEAQLDKSGLPSDRFFAERPEGSVSTLKIQRTQQEDSAVYLCASSYRDRGQYEQYFGPGTRLTVT.

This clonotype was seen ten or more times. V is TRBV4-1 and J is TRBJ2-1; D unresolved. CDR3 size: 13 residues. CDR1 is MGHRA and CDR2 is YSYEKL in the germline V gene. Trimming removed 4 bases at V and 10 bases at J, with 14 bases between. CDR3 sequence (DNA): TGCGCCAGCAGCCCCTTACCACCGCTCGAGCAGTTCTTC. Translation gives CASSPLPPLEQFF.

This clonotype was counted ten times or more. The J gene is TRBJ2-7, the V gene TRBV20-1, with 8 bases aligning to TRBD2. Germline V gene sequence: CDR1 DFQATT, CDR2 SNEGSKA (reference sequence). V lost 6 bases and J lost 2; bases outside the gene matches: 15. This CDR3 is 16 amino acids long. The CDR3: CSAHREGSSFPYEQYF. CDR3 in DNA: TGCAGTGCCCATCGGGAGGGGTCCTCATTTCCCTACGAGCAGTACTTC.